The clone carrying this T cell receptor (beta chain) was recorded at least ten times. The target antigen is unknown. The CDR3 has 14 amino acids. The germline gives CDR1 KGHDR, CDR2 SFDVKD. V lost 4 bases, J lost 3 bases, and 10 bases lay in between. This sample was taken from a study of neurological immune-mediated disorders. Study in general: The approximately 34 multiple sclerosis patients comprised roughly 31 that were relapsing-remitting and 3 that were secondary progressive.

Each CDR3 protein gets one entry after TCRdb re-called the 5' RACE reads with MiXCR. This sample yields 78,000 or so distinct CDR3 sequences, of which about 5.5% are seen a single time; 2.2% belongs to the top ten. General study points: The authors found no clinical or MRI feature associated with the multiple sclerosis repertoire cluster. It was HTLV-1-associated myelopathy that showed the most TCR clonal expansion, while multiple sclerosis showed the least, falling below healthy controls.

The receptor was isolated from a woman aged 25 to 39 with multiple sclerosis. The genes are TRBV24-1 and TRBJ2-3, with TRBD2 as a possible D gene (7 bases). Material: PBMCs. CDR3 residues: CATSDGGQTDTQYF. The CDR3, as DNA: TGTGCCACCAGTGACGGGGGGCAAACAGATACGCAGTATTTT.